This entry lists 32 T cell receptor beta chains sequenced from one sample in a study of T cell responses to AZD1222 COVID-19 vaccine. The repertoire was sequenced with immunoSEQ multiplex PCR; TCRdb's copy has only in-frame clones and lacks some. This sample carries 150,000 to 200,000 clones, about 88% of them seen once, and the ten largest clones take around 5.2%. Sequences were derived from peripheral blood, sampled on day 0 of AZD1222 vaccination. The receptors were gathered from an adult in good health.

This rearrangement joins TRBV15 to TRBJ1-4; no firm D call. The CDR3 consists of 13 residues. Germline V CDR1 and CDR2: LNHNV, YYDKDF (reference sequence). Trimming cost V 4 bases and J 4 bases, with 7 bases left between them. The CDR3 nucleotides read TGTGCCACCAGCAAGGGTGGTAATGAAAAACTGTTTTTT. Protein product: CATSKGGNEKLFF.

The rearrangement joins TRBV27 to TRBJ2-7; perhaps TRBD1 as D (7 bases). From germline, CDR1 is MNHEY and CDR2 SMNVEV (reference sequence). V lost 2 bases to trimming and J lost 2 bases, with 13 bases between them. This CDR3 is 15 amino acids long. The CDR3 loop reads CASSLGGGFTYEQYF. The CDR3 region has the DNA TGTGCCAGCAGTTTAGGAGGGGGCTTCACCTACGAGCAGTACTTC.

This clone was found many times. The rearrangement links TRBV6-4 to TRBJ2-3; 10 bases align to TRBD2. Germline V gene lookup returns CDR1 MRHNA and CDR2 SNTAGT. The trim removed 6 bases at V and 0 bases at J, leaving 3 bases unmatched. CDR3 size: 15 residues. Here the CDR3 DNA reads TGTGCCAGCAGCCAGACTAGCGGGAGCACAGATACGCAGTATTTT. Protein product: CASSQTSGSTDTQYF.

This chain joins TRBV28 and TRBJ1-2; 11 nucleotides align to TRBD1. The CDR3 runs to 13 residues. Trimming took 6 bases from V and 9 from J; bases not matched to a gene: 6. CDR1 and CDR2 (germline): MDHEN, SYDVKM. The CDR3 sequence is CASSGQGARSYTF. The CDR3 DNA is TGTGCCAGCAGCGGACAGGGGGCGCGTAGCTACACCTTC.

The chain links TRBV4-3 to TRBJ2-7, with 7 positions matching TRBD1. This CDR3 contains 14 residues. With V trimmed by 1 base and J by 3 bases, 3 bases remained unmatched. Germline loops: CDR1 LGHNA, CDR2 YSLEER. The CDR3 protein is CASSQGQGYYEQYF. The CDR3 DNA is TGCGCCAGCAGCCAAGGACAGGGATACTACGAGCAGTACTTC.

V usage is TRBV19 and J usage is TRBJ2-3; a possible D gene is TRBD1 (6 bases). V shed 2 bases and J shed 4 bases, with 13 bases lying between them. The CDR3 length is 15 residues. CDR1 is LNHDA, CDR2 SQIVND, per germline (reference sequence). The CDR3 spells CASSISRGTSDTQYF. CDR3 nucleotide sequence: TGTGCCAGTAGTATATCTAGGGGGACATCAGATACGCAGTATTTT.

The chain links TRBV7-2 to TRBJ2-7, with 9 bases matching TRBD2. The V segment lost 1 base and the J segment 3 bases; nucleotides outside the gene matches: 4. The germline V gene encodes CDR1 SGHTA and CDR2 FQGNSA. This CDR3 has 15 amino acids. The CDR3 DNA is TGTGCCAGCAGCTTAGTGGCGGGGGGGTACTACGAGCAGTACTTC. It codes for CASSLVAGGYYEQYF. The variable domain in full, with the rest retrieved from reference TRBV7-2 and TRBJ2-7, is GAGVSQSPSNKVTEKGKDVELRCDPISGHTALYWYRQSLGQGLEFLIYFQGNSAPDKSGLPSDRFSAERTGGSVSTLTIQRTQQEDSAVYLCASSLVAGGYYEQYFGPGTRLTVT.

This chain joins TRBV6-1 and TRBJ1-5; D remains unclear. V lost 0 bases, J lost 9 bases, and 9 bases lay in between. CDR1 is MNHNS, CDR2 SASEGT, per germline. The CDR3 covers 13 residues. CDR3 residues: CASSEASDRPQHF. DNA of the CDR3: TGTGCCAGCAGTGAAGCGAGCGATAGGCCCCAGCATTTT.

This sequence joins TRBV28 and TRBJ1-4; unclear D gene. The germline V gene encodes CDR1 MDHEN and CDR2 SYDVKM. The CDR3 contains 15 residues. Between the trimmed V and J ends, which lost 2 bases and 7 bases, there was a span of 14 bases. The CDR3 DNA reads TGTGCCAGCAGTTTAGCGGGCCGCGTAGGTGAAAAACTGTTTTTT. Translation gives CASSLAGRVGEKLFF.

This sequence joins TRBV4-2 and TRBJ2-1; TRBD2 aligns across 7 bases. CDR1 LGHNA and CDR2 YNFKEQ come from the germline V gene. V lost 0 bases to trimming and J lost 6 bases; unmatched junction nucleotides: 11. This CDR3 comprises 17 residues. The CDR3 here is CASSQEDGLVAANEQFF. The DNA of the CDR3 is TGTGCCAGCAGCCAAGAAGACGGACTAGTAGCCGCCAATGAGCAGTTCTTC.

As to this clone: As the CDR3 is not closed by the conserved phenylalanine or tryptophan, this likely results from a read error. It is unclear where the CDR3 begins or ends on the DNA, so no DNA is shown, and the CDR3 is as TCRdb lists it. This chain uses TRBV7-3 with TRBJ1-2. The CDR3 is 10 residues long, ends included. Germline V gene data show CDR1 as SGHTA and CDR2 as FQGTGA. The CDR3 here is CASSPHPGPD.

The chain has TRBV10-3 and TRBJ1-1, with 7 bases lining up with TRBD1. CDR1 and CDR2 (germline): ENHRY, SYGVKD. The V segment lost 7 bases and the J segment 5 bases; nucleotides outside the gene matches: 10. The CDR3 is 14 residues long. The chain's CDR3 is CAIKPSGGLTEAFF. In DNA form, the CDR3 reads TGTGCCATCAAACCGTCAGGGGGATTGACTGAAGCTTTCTTT.

This clone was counted a single time. This rearrangement joins TRBV11-3 to TRBJ1-1; D unclear. The CDR3 consists of 13 residues. Germline loops: CDR1 SGHNT, CDR2 YENEEA. V was trimmed by 5 bases and J by 4 bases, leaving 11 bases between them. CDR3: CASSVTLGTEAFF. In DNA form, the CDR3 reads TGTGCCAGCAGCGTGACGCTGGGCACTGAAGCTTTCTTT.

The V and J genes are TRBV27 and TRBJ1-2; unclear D gene. Germline lookup yields CDR1 MNHEY and CDR2 SMNVEV (reference sequence). V was clipped by 0 bases and J by 0 bases, with 8 bases between them. The CDR3 is made up of 15 amino acids. The DNA of the CDR3 is TGTGCCAGCAGTTTATCGCGGGTTTCTAACTATGGCTACACCTTC. Protein: CASSLSRVSNYGYTF.

This sequence joins TRBV5-6 and TRBJ1-6; TRBD1 aligns across 9 bases. The ends lost 3 bases at V and 2 bases at J; junction bases unmatched: 9. CDR3 length equals 18 residues. Germline CDR1 reads SGHDT; CDR2 reads YYEEEE. CDR3 sequence: CASSYIPGQGTYNSPLHF. The CDR3 DNA sequence: TGTGCCAGCAGCTACATTCCGGGACAGGGTACCTATAATTCACCCCTCCACTTT.

This clone was seen a few times. The chain uses TRBV27 and TRBJ2-1; D is uncertain. Trimming took off 1 base at V and 2 bases at J, with 9 bases between the two ends. The germline V gene encodes CDR1 MNHEY and CDR2 SMNVEV (reference sequence). The CDR3 length is 15 residues. DNA for the CDR3: TGTGCCAGCAGTTTATACAGTTACGCCTACAATGAGCAGTTCTTC. Amino acid sequence: CASSLYSYAYNEQFF.

The chain joins TRBV3-1 (or the pseudogene TRBV3-2) to TRBJ1-1; perhaps TRBD1 as D (5 bases). V lost 2 bases and J lost 7, with 5 bases in between. The CDR3 runs 11 residues. Germline CDR1 reads LGHDT; CDR2 reads YNNKEL (reference sequence). The CDR3 here is CASSQRGEAFF. CDR3 bases: TGTGCCAGCAGCCAAAGGGGTGAAGCTTTCTTT.

This rearrangement joins TRBV6-1 to TRBJ1-2; maybe TRBD1 (6 bases). The V and J ends lost 5 bases and 1 base respectively, with 8 bases between them. From germline, CDR1 is MNHNS and CDR2 SASEGT. This CDR3 is built from 13 residues. The DNA for the CDR3 is TGTGCCAGCAGTACACAGGGTAACTATGGCTACACCTTC. It specifies CASSTQGNYGYTF.

This sequence joins TRBV6-5 and TRBJ1-1, with 8 bases that match TRBD1. The CDR3 length is 15 residues. Trimming cost V 7 bases and J 1 base; bases outside gene matches: 8. CDR1 is MNHEY and CDR2 is SVGAGI in the germline V gene. For the CDR3, the DNA is TGTGCCAGCACCAGATCCGGGACAGGGAACACTGAAGCTTTCTTT. Translating gives CASTRSGTGNTEAFF.

The gene calls are TRBV5-4 and TRBJ2-7; no reliable D call. Trimming cost V 3 bases and J 0 bases, with 7 bases left between them. Germline V gives CDR1 SGHNT, CDR2 YYREEE (reference sequence). This CDR3 is 13 amino acids long. The CDR3 region is CASSSHSSYEQYF. As DNA, the CDR3 is TGTGCCAGCAGCTCACATTCCTCCTACGAGCAGTACTTC.

The chain has TRBV19 and TRBJ1-1; no definite D call. Trimming removed 2 bases at V and 4 bases at J, with 8 bases between. The CDR3 is 13 amino acids. CDR1 is LNHDA and CDR2 is SQIVND in the germline V gene (reference sequence). The CDR3 loop is CASSISRGTEAFF. The CDR3 DNA follows: TGTGCCAGTAGTATATCGAGAGGCACTGAAGCTTTCTTT.

The CDR3 sequence is CASSWSVEGIYEQYF. The DNA of the CDR3 is TGTGCCAGCAGCTGGTCGGTAGAGGGGATCTACGAGCAGTACTTC. The V and J genes are TRBV5-6 and TRBJ2-7; D is possibly TRBD1 or TRBD2 (5 bases each). The CDR3 runs to 15 residues. Germline V gives CDR1 SGHDT, CDR2 YYEEEE. Trimming took 3 bases from V and 3 from J, leaving 16 bases between them.

The rearrangement links TRBV13 to TRBJ1-1; D is unresolved. Germline CDR1 reads PRHDT; CDR2 reads FYEKMQ (reference sequence). The CDR3 has 15 residues. The V and J ends lost 5 bases and 0 bases respectively, with 13 bases between them. CDR3 loop: CASSGRGELNTEAFF. The CDR3 nucleotides are TGTGCCAGCAGCGGACGAGGAGAGCTGAACACTGAAGCTTTCTTT.

CDR3 loop: CASGLAGGPQQFF. CDR3 coding DNA: TGTGCCAGCGGACTAGCGGGGGGGCCCCAGCAGTTCTTC. The genes are TRBV28 and TRBJ2-1, with 15 bases identical to TRBD2. Germline V gives CDR1 MDHEN, CDR2 SYDVKM. The length of the CDR3 is 13 residues. Trimming cost V 8 bases and J 11 bases; bases outside gene matches: 4.

V gene TRBV2 combines with J gene TRBJ1-2; D not certain. Trimming took 6 bases from V and 6 from J, leaving 17 bases between them. From germline, CDR1 is SNHLY and CDR2 FYNNEI. This CDR3 has 14 amino acids. CDR3 bases: TGTGCCAGCAGGAGTCCCCCGGTCAACAATGGCTACACCTTC. Its translation: CASRSPPVNNGYTF.

The genes are TRBV7-2 and TRBJ2-7; D call uncertain. Germline CDR1 and CDR2: SGHTA and FQGNSA. The germline V and J ends were trimmed by 6 bases and 0 bases, with 12 bases remaining between them. This CDR3 is built from 14 residues. CDR3 nucleotides: TGTGCCAGCAGATTGAGAGTTAGCTCCTACGAGCAGTACTTC. This encodes CASRLRVSSYEQYF. The full variable domain, completed using reference TRBV7-2 and TRBJ2-7, is GAGVSQSPSNKVTEKGKDVELRCDPISGHTALYWYRQSLGQGLEFLIYFQGNSAPDKSGLPSDRFSAERTGGSVSTLTIQRTQQEDSAVYLCASRLRVSSYEQYFGPGTRLTVT.

This clone was seen a handful of times. The chain uses TRBV5-1 and TRBJ1-6; D gene uncertain. Trimming pared 2 bases from V and 7 bases from J, leaving 16 bases between. The germline CDR1 and CDR2 sequences are SGHRS and YFSETQ. This CDR3 is 16 amino acids long. The CDR3 region has the DNA TGCGCCAGCAGCTTTGGAACTGCCGATGGGAATTCACCCCTCCACTTT. Its protein product is CASSFGTADGNSPLHF.

The CDR3 loop reads CASSLLAGGPDEQFF. CDR3 in DNA: TGTGCCAGCAGCTTGCTAGCGGGGGGGCCCGATGAGCAGTTCTTC. The rearrangement uses TRBV3-1 (or the pseudogene TRBV3-2) and TRBJ2-1; 12 bases fit TRBD2. The CDR3 spans 15 residues. From germline, CDR1 is LGHDT and CDR2 YNNKEL (reference sequence). V gave up 5 bases and J gave up 8 bases; unmatched junction bases: 7.

The chain recombines TRBV4-1 with TRBJ1-2; D is ambiguous. Per germline, CDR1 MGHRA and CDR2 YSYEKL. V gave up 3 bases and J gave up 4 bases, with 12 bases separating them. The CDR3 sequence is 14 residues long. The CDR3 reads CASSQDTGTYGYTF. The CDR3 DNA follows: TGCGCCAGCAGCCAGGATACGGGAACCTATGGCTACACCTTC.

The chain couples TRBV18 to TRBJ2-7; no definite D call. The CDR3 sequence is 13 residues long. Trimming pared 0 bases from V and 6 bases from J, leaving 9 bases between. Germline CDR1 KGHSH, CDR2 LQKENI. The CDR3 reads CASSPPVQLEQYF. DNA of the CDR3: TGTGCCAGCTCACCACCGGTACAGCTCGAGCAGTACTTC.

This chain uses TRBV15 with TRBJ1-4; perhaps TRBD1 as D (6 bases). Per the germline V gene, CDR1 is LNHNV and CDR2 is YYDKDF (reference sequence). Trimming pared 0 bases from V and 7 bases from J, leaving 9 bases between. The CDR3 spans 14 residues. The CDR3: CATSRDVGAEKLFF. CDR3 DNA: TGTGCCACCAGCAGAGATGTGGGGGCTGAAAAACTGTTTTTT.

J is TRBJ2-7 and V is TRBV19, with 10 bases lining up with TRBD1. Germline lookup yields CDR1 LNHDA and CDR2 SQIVND (reference sequence). The trim removed 5 bases at V and 0 bases at J, leaving 10 bases unmatched. The length of the CDR3 is 17 residues. CDR3 residues: CASSRTSRDRGSYEQYF. For the CDR3, the DNA is TGTGCCAGTAGTCGTACTTCACGGGACAGGGGCTCCTACGAGCAGTACTTC.